What follows are 22 T cell receptor beta chains derived from one specimen sequenced in a study of CD8 T cells in Susac syndrome. Random-hexamer reverse transcription was applied to roughly 0.5 to 1 ug RNA. TCRdb re-called the immunoSEQ multiplex PCR reads with MiXCR, one entry per CDR3 protein. The sample comprises approximately 130,000 distinct CDR3 sequences, around nine tenths of which are singletons, and roughly 0.25% rests with the top ten. Sample: CD8+ T cells from PBMCs. The receptors come from a human donor with multiple sclerosis.

The rearrangement joins TRBV4-1 to TRBJ2-7; D is undetermined. The CDR3 covers 15 residues. V was trimmed by 4 bases and J by 7 bases, leaving 20 bases between them. Germline V gene data show CDR1 as MGHRA and CDR2 as YSYEKL. The CDR3 DNA reads as TGCGCCAGCAGCCTGGAGTCTGGTTGGATGGGGGAGCAGTACTTC. This gives the protein CASSLESGWMGEQYF.

This sequence joins TRBV19 and TRBJ2-3; TRBD2 is a possible D gene (6 bases). CDR1 is LNHDA, CDR2 SQIVND, per germline (reference sequence). This CDR3 spans 11 amino acids. V was clipped by 9 bases and J by 5 bases, with 9 bases between them. The CDR3: CASGAGDTQYF. As DNA, the CDR3 is TGTGCCAGCGGAGCGGGAGATACGCAGTATTTT.

The V call is TRBV3-1, the J call TRBJ2-3; D unresolved. The V end lost 5 bases, the J end lost 5 bases, and 11 bases lay between the germline ends. The germline V gene has CDR1 LGHDT and CDR2 YNNKEL (reference sequence). The CDR3 totals 13 residues. The CDR3 coding sequence is TGTGCCAGCAGCTCTAAGGCCGTAGATACGCAGTATTTT. Protein product: CASSSKAVDTQYF.

The chain is built from TRBV15 and TRBJ2-7; no clear D. The CDR3 spans 13 residues. The germline V gene has CDR1 LNHNV and CDR2 YYDKDF (reference sequence). Trimming took off 0 bases at V and 4 bases at J, with 7 bases between the two ends. The CDR3 protein is CATSRDRRYEQYF. CDR3 nucleotide sequence: TGTGCCACCAGCAGAGACCGGCGGTACGAGCAGTACTTC.

V usage is TRBV7-2 and J usage is TRBJ2-3; D is unresolved. The CDR3 is 13 amino acids. V gave up 8 bases and J gave up 6 bases, with 15 bases separating them. Germline V gene data show CDR1 as SGHTA and CDR2 as FQGNSA. CDR3 nucleotides: TGTGCCAGCCGGTCGGGCCCTTCTGATACGCAGTATTTT. Translated: CASRSGPSDTQYF.

J is TRBJ2-7 and V is TRBV27; no clear D gene. Trimming took 0 bases from V and 2 from J, leaving 5 bases between them. The CDR3 spans 13 residues. The germline V gene has CDR1 MNHEY and CDR2 SMNVEV (reference sequence). The CDR3 loop reads CASSLSVPYEQYF. The CDR3 DNA reads TGTGCCAGCAGTTTATCGGTCCCCTACGAGCAGTACTTC.

The CDR3 DNA sequence: TGTGCCAGTAGTATCGGGATAGCGCCCGACAATGAGCAGTTCTTC. Translating it yields CASSIGIAPDNEQFF. The chain uses TRBV19 and TRBJ2-1, with a weak D call TRBD2 (5 bases). V lost 3 bases and J 5 bases, leaving 14 bases between the germline ends. The CDR3 is made up of 15 amino acids. Germline V lookup: CDR1 LNHDA, CDR2 SQIVND (reference sequence).

This chain uses TRBV28 with TRBJ2-7, with D tentatively TRBD1 or TRBD2 (5 bases each). Looked up from germline, CDR1 is MDHEN and CDR2 is SYDVKM. There are 14 residues in the CDR3. V was pared by 6 bases and J by 2 bases, with 14 bases between. The CDR3: CASRLRGEPYEQYF. CDR3 coding DNA: TGTGCCAGCAGACTTAGGGGAGAACCCTACGAGCAGTACTTC.

The genes are TRBV12-3 or TRBV12-4 and TRBJ2-7; 7 nucleotides align to TRBD2. This CDR3 is built from 13 residues. J was trimmed by 3 bases and V by 5 bases; bases with no gene match: 4. The CDR3 region is CASSPGTIYEQYF. The CDR3 DNA reads TGTGCCAGCAGTCCCGGGACTATCTACGAGCAGTACTTC.

The rearrangement joins TRBV7-2 to TRBJ2-5, with 10 bases aligning to TRBD1. The germline V gene has CDR1 SGHTA and CDR2 FQGNSA. The CDR3 consists of 16 residues. Trimming at V came to 5 bases and at J to 2 bases, leaving 8 bases not matched to a gene. The CDR3 nucleotides are TGTGCCAGCAGCCTCCTGGACAGGGGGGTACAAGAGACCCAGTACTTC. As protein: CASSLLDRGVQETQYF.

This clonotype came up once. The genes are TRBV19 and TRBJ2-7; D may be TRBD2 (5 bases). The CDR3 length is 14 residues. Germline CDR1 and CDR2: LNHDA and SQIVND (reference sequence). Between the trimmed V and J ends, which lost 3 bases and 2 bases, there was a span of 11 bases. CDR3 DNA sequence: TGTGCCAGTAGTATTGGAAGCGGCCCCTACGAGCAGTACTTC. Its translation is CASSIGSGPYEQYF.

This chain uses TRBV6-1 with TRBJ2-3; 7 bases fit TRBD1. The ends lost 6 bases at V and 0 bases at J; junction bases unmatched: 12. This CDR3 is built from 17 residues. Germline V gives CDR1 MNHNS, CDR2 SASEGT. DNA of the CDR3: TGTGCCAGCAGCCTCTCCGGGACAGCGGATAGCACAGATACGCAGTATTTT. It encodes CASSLSGTADSTDTQYF.

As for this clonotype: An end of the junction differs from the germline gene, which may be a read error. The chain employs TRBV6-2 or TRBV6-3 and TRBJ1-5, with D maybe TRBD1 (5 bases). The germline CDR1 and CDR2 sequences are MNHEY and SVGEGT. This CDR3 region has 16 residues. The CDR3 loop is CASSYWDRPRDQPQHF. CDR3 coding DNA: TGTGCCAGCAGCTACTGGGACCGTCCGAGGGATCAGCCCCAGCATTTT.

The chain links TRBV3-1 to TRBJ2-1; D uncertain. Germline V gene sequence: CDR1 LGHDT, CDR2 YNNKEL (reference sequence). This CDR3 spans 16 amino acids. V shed 0 bases and J shed 0 bases, with 9 bases lying between them. The CDR3 DNA follows: TGTGCCAGCAGCCAAGACCCAGCGAACTCCTACAATGAGCAGTTCTTC. Translated, it gives CASSQDPANSYNEQFF.

This chain links TRBV4-3 with TRBJ2-2, with D unresolved. Trimming removed 2 bases at V and 0 bases at J, with 4 bases between. The V gene's germline CDR1 is LGHNA and CDR2 YSLEER. The length of the CDR3 is 14 residues. The CDR3 region has the DNA TGCGCCAGCAGCCAACAGGCGAACACCGGGGAGCTGTTTTTT. Amino acid sequence: CASSQQANTGELFF.

The V and J genes are TRBV12-3 or TRBV12-4 and TRBJ2-3; D is unclear. The V end was cut by 6 bases, the J end by 6 bases, with 10 bases between. This CDR3 has 12 amino acids. CDR3 protein: CASSALGDTQYF. In DNA, the CDR3 is TGTGCCAGCAGCGCCTTAGGTGATACGCAGTATTTT.

This chain joins TRBV13 and TRBJ1-5; weak D call: TRBD1 (5 bases). V lost 5 bases and J 5 bases, leaving 10 bases between the germline ends. Germline CDR1 is PRHDT and CDR2 is FYEKMQ (reference sequence). CDR3 length: 13 amino acids. The CDR3 reads CASSGGGDQPQHF. DNA of the CDR3: TGTGCCAGCAGCGGGGGGGGAGATCAGCCCCAGCATTTT.

This clonotype has a single count. The chain couples TRBV9 to TRBJ2-2; 7 bases align to TRBD2. This CDR3 has 12 residues. Trimming removed 4 bases from V and 15 bases from J; junction bases left unmatched: 9. The V gene's germline CDR1 is SGDLS and CDR2 YYNGEE. The CDR3 is CASSPSGGWLFF. The CDR3 bases are TGTGCCAGCAGCCCATCCGGGGGGTGGTTGTTTTTT.

The CDR3 DNA reads TGTGCCAGCAGTGATTGGGGGGATACGCAGTATTTT. Amino acids: CASSDWGDTQYF. This rearrangement joins TRBV25-1 to TRBJ2-3; perhaps D is TRBD1 or TRBD2 (5 bases each). The CDR3 runs to 12 residues. V shed 3 bases and J shed 6 bases, with 7 bases lying between them. Germline V gives CDR1 MGHDK, CDR2 SYGVNS.

This chain joins TRBV7-9 and TRBJ1-1; D remains unclear. Germline assignment: CDR1 SEHNR and CDR2 FQNEAQ (reference sequence). Trimming stripped 3 bases from V and 1 base from J, with 9 bases between. The CDR3 runs 14 residues. DNA for the CDR3: TGTGCCAGCAGCTTGAGTCTGAAGAACACTGAAGCTTTCTTT. Translated, it gives CASSLSLKNTEAFF.

This clonotype was picked up one time. This rearrangement joins TRBV6-5 to TRBJ2-2; D is ambiguous. The CDR3 covers 16 residues. V was cut by 2 bases and J by 0 bases, with 10 bases left in between. Looked up from germline, CDR1 is MNHEY and CDR2 is SVGAGI. In DNA form, the CDR3 reads TGTGCCAGCAGTTACGGGCGGCAGTCGAACACCGGGGAGCTGTTTTTT. It yields the protein CASSYGRQSNTGELFF.

This chain connects TRBV7-9 to TRBJ2-1; D is perhaps TRBD1 or TRBD2 (5 bases each). Germline assignment: CDR1 SEHNR and CDR2 FQNEAQ (reference sequence). V lost 5 bases, J lost 8 bases, and 19 bases lay in between. The CDR3 has 15 residues. As DNA, the CDR3 is TGTGCCAGCAGCGGCAGGGACGTCGGTGCGGATGAGCAGTTCTTC. Its protein product is CASSGRDVGADEQFF.